The source of this T cell receptor (beta chain) is a study of T cell responses to AZD1222 COVID-19 vaccine. Clones were read by immunoSEQ multiplex PCR, and TCRdb kept only the in-frame ones, dropping some. The table shows about 100,000 clones, with roughly 90% occurring only once. This clone occurred once. The V and J ends lost 1 base and 7 bases, in that order; junction bases with no gene match: 7. Germline CDR1 is SGHTA and CDR2 is FQGTGA. The CDR3 is made up of 15 amino acids. V gene TRBV7-3 combines with J gene TRBJ2-1, with 7 bases that match TRBD2. The source material was peripheral blood, sampled on day 0 of AZD1222 vaccination. The sequence derives from an adult in good health. CDR3 in amino acids: CASSLKAGERNEQFF. The CDR3 DNA follows: TGTGCCAGCAGCTTAAAGGCGGGGGAACGGAATGAGCAGTTCTTC.